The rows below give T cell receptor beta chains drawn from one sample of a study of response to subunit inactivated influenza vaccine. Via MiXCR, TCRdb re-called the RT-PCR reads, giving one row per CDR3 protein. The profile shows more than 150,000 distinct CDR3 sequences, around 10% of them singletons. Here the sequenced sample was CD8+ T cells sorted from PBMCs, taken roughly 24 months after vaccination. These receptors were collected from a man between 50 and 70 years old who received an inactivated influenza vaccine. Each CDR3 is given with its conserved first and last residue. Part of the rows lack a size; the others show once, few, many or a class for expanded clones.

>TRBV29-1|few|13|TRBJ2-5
CSVEPGWGETQYF
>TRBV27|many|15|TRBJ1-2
CASSLRQEPNYGYTF
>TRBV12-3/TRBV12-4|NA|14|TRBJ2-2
CASSSSGVTGELFF
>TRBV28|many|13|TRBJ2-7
CASSLGQVYEQYF
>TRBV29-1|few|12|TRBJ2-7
CSGAGPSYEQYF
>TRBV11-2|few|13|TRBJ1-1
CASSLEVGTEAFF
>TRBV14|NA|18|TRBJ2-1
CASSLMTGREVPYNEQFF
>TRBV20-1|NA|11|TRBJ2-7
CSASKSYEQYF
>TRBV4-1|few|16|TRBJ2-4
CASSQGVGVAKNIQYF
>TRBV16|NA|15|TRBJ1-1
CASSQWIGGDTEAFF
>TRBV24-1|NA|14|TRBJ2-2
CATSGRVKTGELFF
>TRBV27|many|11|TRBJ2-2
CASLAAGELFF
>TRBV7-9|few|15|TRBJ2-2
CASSLGGSEAGELFF
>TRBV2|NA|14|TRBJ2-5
CASSSRQLEETQYF
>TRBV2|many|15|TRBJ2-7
CASSESVAGSYEQYF
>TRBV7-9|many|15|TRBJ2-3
CASSFGGGEADTQYF
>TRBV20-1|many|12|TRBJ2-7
CSATLTTGEQYF
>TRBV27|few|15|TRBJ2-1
CASSFGGISYNEQFF
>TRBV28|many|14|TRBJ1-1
CASSRDTPNTEAFF
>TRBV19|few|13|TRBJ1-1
CASSRAMNTEAFF
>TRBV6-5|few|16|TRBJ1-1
CASSYQGDAMNTEAFF
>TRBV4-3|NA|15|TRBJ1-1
CASSQDPIGDTEAFF
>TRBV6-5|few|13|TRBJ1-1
CASSYSTRAEAFF
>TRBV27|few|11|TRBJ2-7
CASLSGSEQYF
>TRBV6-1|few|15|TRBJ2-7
CASSRPGQGPNEQYF
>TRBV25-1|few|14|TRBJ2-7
CASRDGGPYYEQYF
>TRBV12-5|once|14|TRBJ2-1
CASGAGTGANEQFF
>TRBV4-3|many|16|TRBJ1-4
CASSQAGWATNEKLFF
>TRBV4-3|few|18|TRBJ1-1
CASSQGLTGGIRDTEAFF
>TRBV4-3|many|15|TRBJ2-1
CASSNRDYSYNEQFF
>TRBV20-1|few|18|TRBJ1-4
CSARDLLGGGETNEKLFF
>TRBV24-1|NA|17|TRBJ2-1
CATSVQTSGSSYNEQFF
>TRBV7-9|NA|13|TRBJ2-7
CASSDGAYYEQYF